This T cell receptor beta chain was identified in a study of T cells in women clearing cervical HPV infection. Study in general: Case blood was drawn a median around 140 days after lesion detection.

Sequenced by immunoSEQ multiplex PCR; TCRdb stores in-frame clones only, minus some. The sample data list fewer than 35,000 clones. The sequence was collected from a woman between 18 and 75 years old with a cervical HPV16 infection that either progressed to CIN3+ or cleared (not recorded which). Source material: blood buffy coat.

The sequenced part of the CDR3 DNA is TGTGCCAGTTCTGCCCTTACCAGTGCCAACGTG. Amino acids: CASSALTSANV. The whole CDR3 protein reads CASSALTSANVLFF. This chain joins TRBV2 and TRBJ2-2; D gene uncertain. The read is 3 residues too short to cover the CDR3 end, so that end is filled in from the germline J gene. Germline CDR1 is SNHLY and CDR2 is FYNNEI. This CDR3 spans 14 amino acids.